This is a list of T cell receptor beta chains from one sample in a study of blood T cell repertoires in COVID-19. TCRdb's copy holds only in-frame clones and misses some; the assay was immunoSEQ multiplex PCR. The data show about 220,000 clones, 80% seen once. Input material: peripheral blood. Receptor source: a human donor in a cohort sampled during active COVID-19. Each CDR3 is given with its conserved first and last residue. A D gene is named only where the DNA matches it firmly. Expanded clones get a size class; other rows say once, few or many, or leave the size out.

D gene,clone size,J gene,CDR3 length,V gene,CDR3 protein,CDR3 DNA
TRBD1,.,TRBJ1-1,15,TRBV7-2,CASSKTQGLSAEAFF,TGTGCCAGCAGCAAAACACAGGGGTTAAGTGCTGAAGCTTTCTTT
TRBD2,.,TRBJ2-7,15,TRBV7-8,CASTLRRGSNYEQYF,TGTGCCAGCACCCTTAGGCGCGGGAGTAATTACGAGCAGTACTTC
.,.,TRBJ1-5,13,TRBV15,CATSRDPNQPQHF,TGTGCCACCAGCAGAGATCCTAATCAGCCCCAGCATTTT
TRBD1,.,TRBJ1-2,13,TRBV6-2/TRBV6-3,CASSGTGSHGYTF,TGTGCCAGCAGTGGGACAGGCTCCCACGGCTACACCTTC
TRBD1,.,TRBJ1-3,14,TRBV28,CASWAGGSGNTIYF,TGTGCCAGCTGGGCAGGGGGCTCTGGAAACACCATATATTTT
TRBD1,.,TRBJ1-4,13,TRBV28,CASLGQAREKLFF,TGTGCCAGCCTGGGACAGGCCCGGGAAAAACTGTTTTTT
.,.,TRBJ1-1,16,TRBV4-3,CASSQGLQAENTEAFF,TGCGCCAGCAGCCAAGGTCTACAAGCGGAGAACACTGAAGCTTTCTTT
.,once,TRBJ1-5,15,TRBV5-5,CASSLDVAGNQPQHF,TGTGCCAGCAGCTTGGACGTGGCAGGAAATCAGCCCCAGCATTTT
.,.,TRBJ2-3,13,TRBV14,CASSQAGADTQYF,TGTGCCAGCAGCCAAGCGGGAGCAGATACGCAGTATTTT
.,.,TRBJ1-1,14,TRBV18,CASSPPSLNTEAFF,TGTGCCAGCTCACCACCCTCGTTGAACACTGAAGCTTTCTTT
.,.,TRBJ2-3,17,TRBV21-1,CASSKVPAGGLPDTQYF,TGTGCCAGCAGCAAAGTCCCGGCGGGGGGCCTCCCAGATACGCAGTATTTT